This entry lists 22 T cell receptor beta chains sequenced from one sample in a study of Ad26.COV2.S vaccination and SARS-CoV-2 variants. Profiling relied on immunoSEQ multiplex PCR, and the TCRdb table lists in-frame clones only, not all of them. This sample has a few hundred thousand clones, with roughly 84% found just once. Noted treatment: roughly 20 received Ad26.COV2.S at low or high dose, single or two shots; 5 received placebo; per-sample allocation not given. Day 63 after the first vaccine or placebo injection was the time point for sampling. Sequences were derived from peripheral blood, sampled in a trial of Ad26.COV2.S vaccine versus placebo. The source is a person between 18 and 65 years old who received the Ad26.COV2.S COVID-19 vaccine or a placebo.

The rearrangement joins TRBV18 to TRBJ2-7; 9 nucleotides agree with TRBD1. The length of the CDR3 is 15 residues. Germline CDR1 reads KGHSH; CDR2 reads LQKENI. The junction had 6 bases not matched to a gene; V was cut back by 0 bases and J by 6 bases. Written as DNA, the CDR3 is TGTGCCAGCTCACCACCGGGACAGGGAAGGGGCGAGCAGTACTTC. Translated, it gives CASSPPGQGRGEQYF.

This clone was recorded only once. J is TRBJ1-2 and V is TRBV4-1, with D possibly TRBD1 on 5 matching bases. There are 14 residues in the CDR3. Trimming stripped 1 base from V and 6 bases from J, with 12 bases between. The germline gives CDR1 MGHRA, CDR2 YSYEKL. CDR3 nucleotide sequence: TGCGCCAGCAGCCAAGTAGGGACCCCACATGGCTACACCTTC. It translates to CASSQVGTPHGYTF.

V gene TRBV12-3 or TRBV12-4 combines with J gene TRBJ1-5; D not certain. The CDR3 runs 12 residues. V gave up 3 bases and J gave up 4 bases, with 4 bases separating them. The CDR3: CASSFVNQPQHF. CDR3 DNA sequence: TGTGCCAGCAGTTTTGTTAATCAGCCCCAGCATTTT.

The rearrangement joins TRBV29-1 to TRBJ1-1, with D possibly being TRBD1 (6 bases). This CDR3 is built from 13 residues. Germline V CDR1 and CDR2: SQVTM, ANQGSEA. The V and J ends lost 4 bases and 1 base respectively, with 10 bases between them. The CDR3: CSVGKGGNTEAFF. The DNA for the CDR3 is TGCAGCGTTGGTAAAGGGGGGAACACTGAAGCTTTCTTT.

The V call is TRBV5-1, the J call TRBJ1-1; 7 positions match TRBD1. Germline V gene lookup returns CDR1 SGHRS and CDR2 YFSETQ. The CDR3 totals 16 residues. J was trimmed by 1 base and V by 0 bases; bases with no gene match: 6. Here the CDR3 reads CASSLGGTDRNTEAFF. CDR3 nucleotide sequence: TGCGCCAGCAGCTTGGGAGGGACAGACAGGAACACTGAAGCTTTCTTT.

The CDR3 spells CATSRWWGQGNEKLFF. The CDR3, as DNA: TGTGCCACCAGCAGGTGGTGGGGACAGGGTAATGAAAAACTGTTTTTT. This rearrangement joins TRBV15 to TRBJ1-4; 9 nucleotides agree with TRBD1. The germline CDR1 and CDR2 sequences are LNHNV and YYDKDF (reference sequence). The CDR3 sequence is 16 residues long. V was pared by 3 bases and J by 4 bases, with 6 bases of the junction left unmatched.

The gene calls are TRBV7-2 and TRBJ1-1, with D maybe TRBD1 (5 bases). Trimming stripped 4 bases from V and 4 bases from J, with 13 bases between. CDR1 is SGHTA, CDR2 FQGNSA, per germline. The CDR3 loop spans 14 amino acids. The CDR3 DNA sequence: TGTGCCAGCAGCTCTGAGGGGCAGGGCACTGAAGCTTTCTTT. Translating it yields CASSSEGQGTEAFF.

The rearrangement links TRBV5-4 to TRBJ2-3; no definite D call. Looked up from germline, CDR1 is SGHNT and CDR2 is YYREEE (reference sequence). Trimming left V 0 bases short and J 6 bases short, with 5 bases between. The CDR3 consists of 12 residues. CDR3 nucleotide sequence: TGTGCCAGCAGCTTGGTGGTGGATACGCAGTATTTT. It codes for CASSLVVDTQYF.

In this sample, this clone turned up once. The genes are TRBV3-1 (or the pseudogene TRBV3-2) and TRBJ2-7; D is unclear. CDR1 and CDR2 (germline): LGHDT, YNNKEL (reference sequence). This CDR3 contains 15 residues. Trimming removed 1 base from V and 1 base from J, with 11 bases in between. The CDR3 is CASSQGMADSYEQYF. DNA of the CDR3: TGTGCCAGCAGCCAAGGTATGGCGGATTCCTACGAGCAGTACTTC.

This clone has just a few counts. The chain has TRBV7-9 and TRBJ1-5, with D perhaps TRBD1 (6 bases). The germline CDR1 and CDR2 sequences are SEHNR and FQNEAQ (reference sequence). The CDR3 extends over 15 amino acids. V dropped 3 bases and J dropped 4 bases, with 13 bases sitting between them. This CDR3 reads CASSFGTGWNQPQHF. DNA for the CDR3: TGTGCCAGCAGCTTTGGTACAGGGTGGAATCAGCCCCAGCATTTT. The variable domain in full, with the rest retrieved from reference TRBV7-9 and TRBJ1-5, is DTGVSQNPRHKITKRGQNVTFRCDPISEHNRLYWYRQTLGQGPEFLTYFQNEAQLEKSRLLSDRFSAERPKGSFSTLEIQRTEQGDSAMYLCASSFGTGWNQPQHFGDGTRLSIL.

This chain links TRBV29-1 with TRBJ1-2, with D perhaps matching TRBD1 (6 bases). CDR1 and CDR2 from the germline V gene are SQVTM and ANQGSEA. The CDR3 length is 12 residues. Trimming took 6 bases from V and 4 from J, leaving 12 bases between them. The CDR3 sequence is CSVGLDSYGYTF. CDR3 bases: TGCAGCGTCGGCCTGGACAGCTATGGCTACACCTTC.

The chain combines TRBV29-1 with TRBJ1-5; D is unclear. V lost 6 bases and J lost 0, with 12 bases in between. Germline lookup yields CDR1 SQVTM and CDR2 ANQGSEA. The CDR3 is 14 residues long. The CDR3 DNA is TGCAGCGTGAAGACGGGCTATAGCAATCAGCCCCAGCATTTT. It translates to CSVKTGYSNQPQHF.

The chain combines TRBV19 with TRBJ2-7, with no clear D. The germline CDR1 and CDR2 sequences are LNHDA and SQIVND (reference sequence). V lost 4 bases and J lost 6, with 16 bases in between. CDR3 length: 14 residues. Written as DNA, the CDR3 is TGTGCCAGTAGTACAATTACGAGCTCGGGCGAGCAGTACTTC. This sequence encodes CASSTITSSGEQYF. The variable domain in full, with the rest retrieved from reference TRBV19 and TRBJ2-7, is DGGITQSPKYLFRKEGQNVTLSCEQNLNHDAMYWYRQDPGQGLRLIYYSQIVNDFQKGDIAEGYSVSREKKESFPLTVTSAQKNPTAFYLCASSTITSSGEQYFGPGTRLTVT.

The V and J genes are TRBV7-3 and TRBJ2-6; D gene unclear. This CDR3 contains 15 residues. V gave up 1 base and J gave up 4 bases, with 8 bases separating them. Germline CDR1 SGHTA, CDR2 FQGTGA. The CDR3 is CASSLMVPGANVLTF. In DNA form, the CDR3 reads TGTGCCAGCAGCTTAATGGTTCCCGGGGCCAACGTCCTGACTTTC.

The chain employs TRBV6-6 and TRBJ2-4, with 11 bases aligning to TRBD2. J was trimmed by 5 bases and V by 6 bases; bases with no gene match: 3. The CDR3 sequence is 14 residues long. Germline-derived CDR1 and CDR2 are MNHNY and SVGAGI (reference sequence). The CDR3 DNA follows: TGTGCCAGCAGACTAGCGGGGGTACAAAACATTCAGTACTTC. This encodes CASRLAGVQNIQYF.

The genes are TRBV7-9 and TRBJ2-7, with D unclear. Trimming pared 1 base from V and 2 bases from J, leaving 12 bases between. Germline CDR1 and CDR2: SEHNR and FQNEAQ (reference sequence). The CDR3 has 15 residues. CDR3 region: CASSLVGVGTYEQYF. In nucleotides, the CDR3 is TGTGCCAGCAGCTTAGTGGGTGTTGGGACCTACGAGCAGTACTTC.

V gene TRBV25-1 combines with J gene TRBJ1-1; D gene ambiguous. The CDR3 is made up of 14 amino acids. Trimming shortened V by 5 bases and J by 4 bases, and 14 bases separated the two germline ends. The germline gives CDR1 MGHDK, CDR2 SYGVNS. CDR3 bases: TGTGCCAGCAGTTTCTCTTCCTCCTCCACTGAAGCTTTCTTT. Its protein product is CASSFSSSSTEAFF.

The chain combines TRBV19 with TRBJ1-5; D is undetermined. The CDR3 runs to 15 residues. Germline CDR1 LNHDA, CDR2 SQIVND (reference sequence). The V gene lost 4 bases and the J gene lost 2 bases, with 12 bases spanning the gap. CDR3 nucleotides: TGTGCCAGTAGTAGGACCCGGGCCGGCAATCAGCCCCAGCATTTT. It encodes CASSRTRAGNQPQHF.

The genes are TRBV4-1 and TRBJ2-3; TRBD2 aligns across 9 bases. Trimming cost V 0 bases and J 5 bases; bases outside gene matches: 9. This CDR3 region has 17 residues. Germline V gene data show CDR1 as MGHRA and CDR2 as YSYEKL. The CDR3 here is CASSQEVLAGPGDTQYF. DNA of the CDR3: TGCGCCAGCAGCCAAGAAGTCCTAGCGGGGCCGGGAGATACGCAGTATTTT.

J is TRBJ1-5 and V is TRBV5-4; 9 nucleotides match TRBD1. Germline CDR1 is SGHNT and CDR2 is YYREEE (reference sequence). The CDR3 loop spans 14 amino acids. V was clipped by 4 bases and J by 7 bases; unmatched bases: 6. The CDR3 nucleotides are TGTGCCAGCAGCAAGGACAGGGGCAGCCAGCCCCAGCATTTT. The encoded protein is CASSKDRGSQPQHF.

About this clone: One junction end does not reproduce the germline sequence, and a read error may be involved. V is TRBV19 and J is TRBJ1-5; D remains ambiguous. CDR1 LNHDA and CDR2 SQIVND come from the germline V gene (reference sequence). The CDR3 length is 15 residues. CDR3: CASSILRLGNPPQHF. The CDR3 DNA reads TGTGCCAGTAGTATCCTCCGCTTAGGGAATCCGCCCCAGCATTTT.

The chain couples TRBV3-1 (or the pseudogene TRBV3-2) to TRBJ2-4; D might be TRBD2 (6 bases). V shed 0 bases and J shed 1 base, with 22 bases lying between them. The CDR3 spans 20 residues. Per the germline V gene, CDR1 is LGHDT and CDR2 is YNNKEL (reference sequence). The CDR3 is CASSQDVRRRGPFAKNIQYF. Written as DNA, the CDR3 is TGTGCCAGCAGCCAAGATGTCCGCAGGAGGGGACCTTTCGCCAAAAACATTCAGTACTTC.